Listed below are T cell receptor beta chains from one sample, sequenced in a study of blood T cell repertoires in COVID-19. Repertoires were generated with immunoSEQ multiplex PCR, while TCRdb's copy carries only in-frame clones and drops some. The repertoire holds roughly 500,000 clones, approximately 83% seen once, with about 3.2% in the top ten. Sequencing was carried out using peripheral blood. The source is a human donor in a cohort sampled during active COVID-19. CDR3s include the opening cysteine and the closing phenylalanine or tryptophan. Each record gives: D gene, V gene, clone size, J gene, CDR3 protein, CDR3 DNA. D genes are given only for firm matches. The size field is filled for only some rows; it gives once, few, many or a size class.

>.|TRBV2|.|TRBJ2-3
CASRASADTQYF
TGTGCCAGCAGAGCTAGCGCAGATACGCAGTATTTT
>.|TRBV28|.|TRBJ1-2
CASSSPQVGPSGGYTF
TGTGCCAGCAGTTCTCCTCAGGTAGGCCCCTCGGGAGGCTACACCTTC
>.|TRBV12-3/TRBV12-4|.|TRBJ2-1
CASRRERNEQFF
TGTGCCAGCAGACGGGAGAGGAATGAGCAGTTCTTC
>TRBD2|TRBV12-3/TRBV12-4|.|TRBJ2-2
CASGRAPSRELFF
TGTGCCAGTGGGAGGGCCCCGTCCCGGGAGCTGTTTTTT
>TRBD2|TRBV7-3|few|TRBJ2-3
CASSFRAGEGTQYF
TGTGCCAGCAGCTTCCGAGCGGGAGAGGGTACGCAGTATTTT
>.|TRBV11-2|.|TRBJ2-3
CASSLAGVVNTQYF
TGTGCCAGCAGCTTAGCGGGAGTGGTAAATACGCAGTATTTT
>.|TRBV19|.|TRBJ1-3
CASRTGNTIYF
TGTGCCAGCCGTACTGGAAACACCATATATTTT
>.|TRBV4-1|.|TRBJ1-6
CASSQDGARGSPLHF
TGCGCCAGCAGCCAAGATGGGGCCCGCGGTTCACCCCTCCACTTT
>TRBD2|TRBV11-2|.|TRBJ2-3
CASSLRLTSGRADTQYF
TGTGCCAGCAGCCTTCGCCTAACTAGCGGGAGAGCAGATACGCAGTATTTT
>.|TRBV29-1|.|TRBJ1-3
CSVGLNSGNTIYF
TGCAGCGTTGGACTGAACTCTGGAAACACCATATATTTT
>.|TRBV6-6|once|TRBJ2-7
CASSYSGETYEQYF
TGTGCCAGCAGTTACTCGGGAGAAACCTACGAGCAGTACTTC
>TRBD1|TRBV6-2/TRBV6-3|.|TRBJ2-7
CASSTPQTGVPYEQYF
TGTGCCAGCAGTACGCCCCAGACAGGGGTCCCTTACGAGCAGTACTTC
>.|TRBV30|.|TRBJ1-5
CAWSVQAGLDQPQHF
TGTGCCTGGAGTGTACAGGCAGGGCTCGATCAGCCCCAGCATTTT
>.|TRBV7-8|.|TRBJ2-2
CASSSDGAGELFF
TGTGCCAGCAGCTCCGACGGAGCCGGGGAGCTGTTTTTT
>TRBD1|TRBV3-1/TRBV3-2|few|TRBJ1-1
CASSQAGTGGKVNTEAFF
TGTGCCAGCAGCCAAGCCGGGACAGGGGGCAAGGTGAACACTGAAGCTTTCTTT
>.|TRBV3-1/TRBV3-2|once|TRBJ2-7
CASQDNSQGKGEQYF
TGTGCCAGCCAAGATAACTCTCAGGGGAAGGGCGAGCAGTACTTC
>.|TRBV7-2|.|TRBJ2-1
CASSFGTGVSYNEQFF
TGTGCCAGCAGCTTCGGAACGGGGGTCTCCTACAATGAGCAGTTCTTC
>.|TRBV27|.|TRBJ2-2
CASSFSPGQPANTGELFF
TGTGCCAGCAGTTTTTCCCCCGGACAGCCGGCGAACACCGGGGAGCTGTTTTTT
>.|TRBV9|.|TRBJ2-2
CASSVGGIGELFF
TGTGCCAGCAGCGTCGGCGGGATCGGGGAGCTGTTTTTT
>.|TRBV30|.|TRBJ1-5
CAWSVKGSNQPQHF
TGTGCCTGGAGTGTAAAGGGGAGCAATCAGCCCCAGCATTTT
>.|TRBV9|.|TRBJ2-5
CASSVEDQKETQYF
TGTGCCAGCAGCGTAGAAGATCAGAAAGAGACCCAGTACTTC
>.|TRBV5-1|.|TRBJ1-2
CASSLDRAIGYTF
TGCGCCAGCAGCTTGGACAGGGCGATCGGCTACACCTTC
>TRBD2|TRBV20-1|once|TRBJ2-1
CSASRSPGGNEQFF
TGCAGTGCTAGTAGGTCCCCGGGGGGCAATGAGCAGTTCTTC
>TRBD1|TRBV2|once|TRBJ2-1
CASSEFGQGWDEQFF
TGTGCCAGCAGTGAATTCGGACAGGGGTGGGATGAGCAGTTCTTC
>.|TRBV7-9|.|TRBJ1-3
CASSLLQGVISGNTIYF
TGTGCCAGCAGCTTATTACAGGGAGTCATTTCTGGAAACACCATATATTTT
>.|TRBV18|.|TRBJ2-3
CASSPLQGAPDTQYF
TGTGCCAGCTCACCCTTACAGGGAGCCCCAGATACGCAGTATTTT
>TRBD2|TRBV5-1|.|TRBJ2-1
CASSLSGSKDEQFF
TGCGCCAGCAGCTTAAGCGGGAGTAAGGATGAGCAGTTCTTC
>TRBD1|TRBV12-5|.|TRBJ2-5
CASGLTLTGVETQYF
TGTGCTAGTGGTTTGACTTTGACAGGGGTGGAGACCCAGTACTTC
>TRBD1|TRBV7-2|.|TRBJ2-2
CASSPPGQKNTGELFF
TGTGCCAGCAGCCCACCGGGACAGAAGAACACCGGGGAGCTGTTTTTT
>.|TRBV6-4|.|TRBJ1-1
CASSEGGRGNTEAFF
TGTGCCAGCAGTGAAGGGGGACGCGGGAACACTGAAGCTTTCTTT
>TRBD2|TRBV5-4|.|TRBJ2-5
CASSLSGGPQETQYF
TGTGCCAGCAGCTTATCGGGAGGGCCTCAAGAGACCCAGTACTTC
>TRBD2|TRBV28|.|TRBJ2-7
CASSSPGLAGVFSRYEQYF
TGTGCCAGCAGTTCGCCGGGACTAGCGGGAGTTTTTTCTCGGTACGAGCAGTACTTC
>TRBD2|TRBV28|few|TRBJ2-1
CASNRSGRTYNEQFF
TGTGCCAGCAATCGTAGCGGGAGGACCTACAATGAGCAGTTCTTC
>.|TRBV12-5|.|TRBJ2-5
CASGFGAAQETQYF
TGTGCTAGTGGTTTCGGAGCGGCCCAAGAGACCCAGTACTTC
>TRBD1|TRBV11-2|.|TRBJ1-2
CASSPDRGYGYTF
TGTGCCAGCAGCCCCGACAGGGGCTATGGCTACACCTTC
>.|TRBV10-3|.|TRBJ2-7
CAISAEDSKVIRILYEQYF
TGTGCCATCAGTGCGGAAGACTCAAAGGTGATCCGAATTCTTTACGAGCAGTACTTC
>TRBD2|TRBV30|few|TRBJ2-5
CAWSVNAATSVHQETQYF
TGTGCCTGGAGTGTAAACGCGGCGACTAGCGTACACCAAGAGACCCAGTACTTC
>.|TRBV6-2/TRBV6-3|.|TRBJ1-5
CASSYSGATGNQPQHF
TGTGCCAGCAGTTACTCTGGGGCAACCGGGAATCAGCCCCAGCATTTT
>TRBD1|TRBV7-7|.|TRBJ2-7
CASSSGQGPIYEQYF
TGTGCTAGCAGCTCCGGACAGGGCCCCATTTACGAGCAGTACTTC
>.|TRBV25-1|.|TRBJ2-3
CASSDPGEGDTQYF
TGTGCCAGCAGTGACCCTGGTGAGGGAGATACGCAGTATTTT
>.|TRBV7-9|.|TRBJ1-3
CASSRDSSGNTIYF
TGTGCCAGCAGCCGGGACTCCTCTGGAAACACCATATATTTT
>.|TRBV18|once|TRBJ2-1
CASSPKGLYNEQFF
TGTGCCAGCTCACCCAAAGGACTATACAATGAGCAGTTCTTC
>TRBD1|TRBV29-1|.|TRBJ2-7
CSVARGQGAYEQYF
TGCAGCGTCGCCCGAGGACAGGGGGCCTACGAGCAGTACTTC